The present entry profiles one T cell receptor beta chain with its context. Antigen unknown. Repertoires were generated with immunoSEQ multiplex PCR, while TCRdb's copy carries only in-frame clones and drops some. The data show about 1.1 million clones, with roughly 80% seen just once and almost 0.9% held by the top ten. These data originate in a study of shared clonotypes between healthy human individuals. Findings and limits, study-wide: Clonotype sharing across donors was expected to vary with sequencing depth. Limited genetic and exposure-history diversity came from having few donors.

All donors were Caucasian adults living in Nashville, Tennessee. CDR1 and CDR2 (germline): MGHRA, YSYEKL. V was trimmed by 3 bases and J by 0 bases, leaving 8 bases between them. CDR3 length: 15 residues. The source material was memory CD4+ T cells from PBMCs. Documented subset: CD45RA-negative fraction. The origin of this receptor is a man aged 18 to 29 in good health. Some clones in this sample may be carry-over from other donors' samples. The chain carries TRBV4-1 and TRBJ2-2, with D tentatively TRBD1 (6 bases). Written as DNA, the CDR3 is TGCGCCAGCAGCCAGTCAGGGGCGAACACCGGGGAGCTGTTTTTT. This translates into CASSQSGANTGELFF.